One and the same sample provided the 10 T cell receptor beta chains below, sequenced in a study of blood T cell repertoires in COVID-19 (dated by TCRdb to between 2020 and 2021). Libraries were prepared through the immunoSEQ multiplex PCR assay. The table comes from immuneACCESS by way of TCRdb, which keeps in-frame sequences with V and J called. Part of the clones is missing from these tables; in studies checked, under half for an unresolved V gene and the rest for unknown reasons. Present in this sample are some 300,000 clones, roughly 87% of which were seen just once. The top ten clonotypes cover roughly 1% of the sample. Sequencing used PBMCs or T cells enriched from blood (not recorded which). The receptor set was obtained from a woman aged 30 to 39 who had recovered from COVID-19.

This clone occurred once. This chain uses TRBV28 with TRBJ1-2; TRBD1 matches 7 bases. Germline V lookup: CDR1 MDHEN, CDR2 SYDVKM. CDR3 size: 14 residues. V lost 5 bases to trimming and J lost 2 bases; unmatched junction nucleotides: 5. The CDR3 DNA reads TGTGCCAGCAGTCGGGACAGTCTAAACTATGGCTACACCTTC. Translating gives CASSRDSLNYGYTF.

The V gene is TRBV29-1, the J gene TRBJ1-6, with 8 bases lining up with TRBD1. This CDR3 region has 18 residues. The germline V gene has CDR1 SQVTM and CDR2 ANQGSEA. The V segment lost 6 bases and the J segment 5 bases; nucleotides outside the gene matches: 18. The CDR3 loop reads CSVSSGTKQGGNNSPLHF. DNA of the CDR3: TGCAGCGTCTCCTCAGGGACTAAACAGGGGGGCAATAATTCACCCCTCCACTTT.

The genes are TRBV3-1 (or the pseudogene TRBV3-2) and TRBJ2-1; D unresolved. V lost 2 bases and J 4 bases, leaving 12 bases between the germline ends. The CDR3 loop spans 15 amino acids. Germline CDR1 reads LGHDT; CDR2 reads YNNKEL (reference sequence). The CDR3 sequence: CASSQYLLPYNEQFF. The CDR3, as DNA: TGTGCCAGCAGCCAATACTTGTTACCGTACAATGAGCAGTTCTTC.

The chain links TRBV24-1 to TRBJ1-2; D gene ambiguous. CDR3 length: 16 amino acids. V was shortened by 2 bases and J by 4 bases, with 16 bases between the two germline ends. Germline V CDR1 and CDR2: KGHDR, SFDVKD. The CDR3 bases are TGTGCCACCAGTGATTCGGGATCGATGGGGTCCTATGGCTACACCTTC. Residues: CATSDSGSMGSYGYTF.

This rearrangement joins TRBV18 to TRBJ1-2; D is perhaps TRBD1 (5 bases). The CDR3 length is 14 residues. Trimming took 4 bases from V and 2 from J, leaving 11 bases between them. The germline V gene has CDR1 KGHSH and CDR2 LQKENI. The CDR3 bases are TGTGCCAGCTCACTGGAAGGGGTGAACTATGGCTACACCTTC. Its protein is CASSLEGVNYGYTF.

In its sample, this clone was seen a few times. This rearrangement joins TRBV3-1 (or the pseudogene TRBV3-2) to TRBJ1-4; a weak D match, TRBD1 (5 bases). The CDR3 runs 16 residues. Germline CDR1 LGHDT, CDR2 YNNKEL (reference sequence). V gave up 4 bases and J gave up 9 bases, with 21 bases separating them. CDR3: CASSPLGAGTDKKLFF. CDR3 in DNA: TGTGCCAGCAGCCCACTGGGCGCTGGGACTGATAAAAAACTGTTTTTT.

V gene TRBV3-1 (or the pseudogene TRBV3-2) combines with J gene TRBJ2-3; D remains unclear. CDR1 is LGHDT, CDR2 YNNKEL, per germline (reference sequence). Trimming removed 3 bases from V and 0 bases from J, with 7 bases in between. CDR3 length equals 14 residues. CDR3 protein: CASSHGTSTDTQYF. CDR3 DNA sequence: TGTGCCAGCAGCCATGGCACAAGCACAGATACGCAGTATTTT.

The V gene is TRBV6-4, the J gene TRBJ1-2; TRBD1 is a possible D gene (5 bases). Germline V lookup: CDR1 MRHNA, CDR2 SNTAGT. The CDR3 spans 15 residues. Trimming took off 3 bases at V and 5 bases at J, with 16 bases between the two ends. The CDR3 spells CASSEEWGPSYGYTF. In nucleotides, the CDR3 is TGTGCCAGCAGTGAAGAGTGGGGCCCGTCTTATGGCTACACCTTC.

The V gene is TRBV28, the J gene TRBJ1-3, with TRBD1 matching 8 bases. V gave up 2 bases and J gave up 2 bases; unmatched junction bases: 11. The CDR3 sequence is 18 residues long. Germline values: CDR1 MDHEN, CDR2 SYDVKM. Here the CDR3 reads CASSLPRSPDRAGNTIYF. For the CDR3, the DNA is TGTGCCAGCAGTTTACCAAGGTCACCGGACAGGGCTGGAAACACCATATATTTT. Full variable domain (rest looked up from reference TRBV28 and TRBJ1-3): DVKVTQSSRYLVKRTGEKVFLECVQDMDHENMFWYRQDPGLGLRLIYFSYDVKMKEKGDIPEGYSVSREKKERFSLILESASTNQTSMYLCASSLPRSPDRAGNTIYFGEGSWLTVV.

The V and J genes are TRBV6-6 and TRBJ1-6; no clear D. The germline gives CDR1 MNHNY, CDR2 SVGAGI (reference sequence). The CDR3 length is 16 residues. V lost 0 bases, J lost 7 bases, and 13 bases lay in between. For the CDR3, the DNA is TGTGCCAGCAGTTACTCGTCCGGCGGTGGAAATTCACCCCTCCACTTT. This codes for CASSYSSGGGNSPLHF.